This T cell receptor beta chain was captured by sequencing in a study of blood T cells in healthy people across ages. Broader study findings: Long-lived donors exceeded aged donors in naive CD4+ cells and diversity. Older age coincided with a roughly linear decline in TCR beta diversity per million T cells. Expanded clonotype changes were possibly confounded by unknown donor CMV status.

This clonotype occurred many times. Its antigen is still unknown. Primed by a sample-barcoded 5' primer and a J-beta primer mix, a second PCR proceeded for about 6 to 12 cycles. TCRdb redid the calling of the 5' RACE reads with MiXCR, one entry per CDR3 protein. This table holds a few hundred thousand distinct CDR3 sequences, roughly a quarter found once. The same data also contributed to another study, on T cells of mothers and their children.

The sequencing input was blood. The sequence was obtained from a boy aged 2 to 9 in good health.

The CDR3 DNA sequence: TGCAGTGCCGTAGACGGATCCCTAACCTACGAGCAGTACTTC. It is translated as CSAVDGSLTYEQYF. This chain joins TRBV20-1 and TRBJ2-7; D gene ambiguous. The CDR3 contains 14 residues. The germline gives CDR1 DFQATT, CDR2 SNEGSKA (reference sequence). Trimming took 6 bases from V and 2 from J, leaving 17 bases between them.